These T cell receptor beta chains were read from a single sample in a study of cytomegalovirus exposure and HLA in healthy donors. Assay: immunoSEQ multiplex PCR; the TCRdb copy retains only in-frame clones and omits some. The sample holds under 250,000 clones, roughly 89% seen once. The sequencing sample was made of PBMCs. All receptors derive from a man aged 18-30 years in good health and CMV-seronegative. The CDR3 runs from the conserved cysteine through the conserved F or W. Each record gives: J gene, V gene, D gene, clone size, CDR3 DNA, CDR3 protein. A D gene is named only where the DNA matches it firmly. Not all rows give a size; the values are once, few, many and, for expanded clones, a class.

TRBJ2-3	TRBV9	NA	NA	TGTGCCAGCAGCGTGAGTCCGTTCACAGATACGCAGTATTTT	CASSVSPFTDTQYF
TRBJ1-4	TRBV28	NA	NA	TGTGCCAGCAGTTTACACAGGGTGGGAAAACTGTTTTTT	CASSLHRVGKLFF
TRBJ2-7	TRBV28	NA	NA	TGTGCCAGCAGTTTTGGGGCGGGGCGGACCCTCTACGAGCAGTACTTC	CASSFGAGRTLYEQYF
TRBJ2-7	TRBV28	NA	NA	TGTGCCAGCAGTACCCGGGACAAGGGGGCCTACGAGCAGTACTTC	CASSTRDKGAYEQYF
TRBJ2-5	TRBV25-1	NA	NA	TGTGCCAGCAGTGAATACGGTGGGGGCGCTGAGACCCAGTACTTC	CASSEYGGGAETQYF
TRBJ2-7	TRBV30	NA	NA	TGTGCCTGGAGTGTATCTCGAGTCGAGCAGTACTTC	CAWSVSRVEQYF
TRBJ2-5	TRBV5-1	NA	NA	TGCGCCAGCAGCTCATCTCGGTCGACAGAGAGGGAGACCCAGTACTTC	CASSSSRSTERETQYF
TRBJ1-1	TRBV4-3	NA	NA	TGCGCCAGCGGGGTTGGGGGGGGCTCCACTGAAGCTTTCTTT	CASGVGGGSTEAFF
TRBJ1-5	TRBV28	NA	NA	TGTGCCAGCAGTGTATTAACAGGGAGCAATCAGCCCCAGCATTTT	CASSVLTGSNQPQHF
TRBJ2-3	TRBV25-1	TRBD2	NA	TGTGCCAGCAGTGAATCGTGGACTAGCGGAGATACGCAGTATTTT	CASSESWTSGDTQYF
TRBJ2-1	TRBV7-6	NA	NA	TGTGCCAGCAGCGACTACCGAGAGCAGTTCTTC	CASSDYREQFF
TRBJ2-7	TRBV4-3	NA	NA	TGCGCCAGCAGCCAAGGTGCGAGCAACTACGAGCAGTACTTC	CASSQGASNYEQYF
TRBJ1-6	TRBV27	TRBD1	NA	TGTGCCAGCAGTTTCCAGGGGGCGTCCTATAATTCACCCCTCCACTTT	CASSFQGASYNSPLHF
TRBJ1-1	TRBV18	NA	once	TGTGCCAGCTCACCTCGGGGGGAGAGCACTGAAGCTTTCTTT	CASSPRGESTEAFF
TRBJ2-1	TRBV11-2	TRBD2	NA	TGTGCCAGCAGCCCCTGGACTAGCGGGGGGGCGAATGAGCAGTTCTTC	CASSPWTSGGANEQFF
TRBJ1-2	TRBV14	TRBD1	NA	TGTGCCAGCAGCCACCTACAGGGGCCGGAGGACTATGGCTACACCTTC	CASSHLQGPEDYGYTF
TRBJ2-1	TRBV9	TRBD2	NA	TGTGCCAGCAGCGTAAGGGGCGGGACTAGCTCCTACAATGAGCAGTTCTTC	CASSVRGGTSSYNEQFF
TRBJ2-3	TRBV5-1	NA	NA	TGCGCCAGCAGCTTGGATGGGCAGACCGCAGATACGCAGTATTTT	CASSLDGQTADTQYF
TRBJ2-3	TRBV28	NA	once	TGTGCCAGCACCCCCCCTGGCACAGATACGCAGTATTTT	CASTPPGTDTQYF
TRBJ2-1	TRBV9	NA	NA	TGTGCCAGCAGCCCTACAGGGGAGGTTTACAATGAGCAGTTCTTC	CASSPTGEVYNEQFF
TRBJ2-2	TRBV15	NA	few	TGTGCCACCAGCAGAGAGAGTGAGGGCCCAGGCGGCGGGGAGCTGTTTTTT	CATSRESEGPGGGELFF
TRBJ2-6	TRBV18	NA	NA	TGTGCCAGCTCACCAGGGACTTCTGGGGCCAACGTCCTGACTTTC	CASSPGTSGANVLTF
TRBJ1-4	TRBV4-1	TRBD1	NA	TGCGCCAGCAGCCAAAGGGGAAAACCGACCGGGACAGATAATGAAAAACTGTTTTTT	CASSQRGKPTGTDNEKLFF
TRBJ2-6	TRBV7-6	NA	NA	TGTGCCAGCAGCTTATTGGGGGCAGCTGGGGCCAACGTCCTGACTTTC	CASSLLGAAGANVLTF
TRBJ2-4	TRBV19	NA	NA	TGTGCCAGTAGGTCCCCTTCCGGCGGGGTTATTCAGTACTTC	CASRSPSGGVIQYF
TRBJ2-7	TRBV19	NA	once	TGTGCCAGTAGTAGAGACAGGACCTACGAGCAGTACTTC	CASSRDRTYEQYF
TRBJ2-3	TRBV30	TRBD2	NA	TGTGCCTGGAGTGAGACTGTTAGCGGGGGCACAGATACGCAGTATTTT	CAWSETVSGGTDTQYF
TRBJ1-2	TRBV6-5	TRBD1	NA	TGTGCCAGCAGGGGACAGGGAGGGTATGGCTACACCTTC	CASRGQGGYGYTF
TRBJ2-2	TRBV29-1	NA	NA	TGCAGCGTGGGGGGACGGACGAACACCGGGGAGCTGTTTTTT	CSVGGRTNTGELFF
TRBJ2-1	TRBV5-1	NA	NA	TGCGCCAGCAGCTTGGTGGGCCCCCCCTACAATGAGCAGTTCTTC	CASSLVGPPYNEQFF
TRBJ2-7	TRBV2	NA	NA	TGTGCCAGCAGGGTAGCGGATTACGAGCAGTACTTC	CASRVADYEQYF
TRBJ2-5	TRBV19	TRBD2	once	TGTGCCAGTAGTATAGATGCTAGCGGGGGTGTCTTGGAGACCCAGTACTTC	CASSIDASGGVLETQYF
TRBJ2-5	TRBV5-1	TRBD2	NA	TGCGCCAGCAGCTTGGGGGTGGGAGGGCCAGAAGAGACCCAGTACTTC	CASSLGVGGPEETQYF
TRBJ1-5	TRBV7-8	NA	NA	TGTGCCAGCAGCTCCCGGTCGAGCCTCAATCAGCCCCAGCATTTT	CASSSRSSLNQPQHF
TRBJ2-5	TRBV6-5	NA	NA	TGTGCCAGCAGTAATTTTTGGCAACCTGAAGAGACCCAGTACTTC	CASSNFWQPEETQYF
TRBJ2-5	TRBV28	TRBD1	NA	TGTGCCAGCAGTAGACAGGGAGTCCAAGAGACCCAGTACTTC	CASSRQGVQETQYF
TRBJ1-3	TRBV6-5	NA	NA	TGTGCCACCACCCCGGGATCTGGAAACACCATATATTTT	CATTPGSGNTIYF
TRBJ1-2	TRBV23-1	NA	NA	TGCGCCAGCAGTCCTATGAGCCAGGGGCGGGAGATGGAGGGATACACCTTC	CASSPMSQGREMEGYTF
TRBJ2-2	TRBV5-1	TRBD2	once	TGCGCCAGCAGCTTGGGCGGGGGATCCGGGGAGCTGTTTTTT	CASSLGGGSGELFF
TRBJ1-2	TRBV6-1	NA	few	TGTGCCAGCAGTGAAGCCTCTGGGGCGGTTTATGGCTACACCTTC	CASSEASGAVYGYTF
TRBJ2-2	TRBV7-9	TRBD2	NA	TGTGCCAGCAGCTTAGATTCTGGGACTAGGTCCGGGGAGCTGTTTTTT	CASSLDSGTRSGELFF